A single T cell receptor beta chain is shown here with its context. Its antigen is not known. The data stem from a study of OX40 agonist ivuxolimab in advanced cancers. Study findings and constraints: The antigens recognized by the expanded peripheral T cells, that is their antigen specificity, were not determined. With doses of 0.1 to 3.0 mg/kg, CD4+ and CD8+ blood T cells had undergone clonal expansion by week 6.

The germline CDR1 and CDR2 sequences are SGHKS and YYEKEE (reference sequence). Between the trimmed V and J ends, which lost 0 bases and 7 bases, there was a span of 13 bases. The CDR3 is 14 amino acids. The table came from immunoSEQ multiplex PCR; TCRdb's copy has only in-frame clones and leaves some out. The sample includes roughly 64,000 clones, about 80% of them seen just once. The chain employs TRBV5-5 and TRBJ1-1, with a possible D match to TRBD1 (6 bases). The material sequenced was CD4+ or CD8+ T cells sorted from blood, taken in a trial of the OX40 agonist ivuxolimab. This TCR was sampled from an adult with an advanced solid tumor such as melanoma, head and neck, liver or kidney cancer. The CDR3 protein is CASSLEGGQLEAFF. CDR3 nucleotide sequence: TGTGCCAGCAGCTTGGAAGGGGGACAACTTGAAGCTTTCTTT.